The sequence of this T cell receptor beta chain was determined in a study of cytomegalovirus exposure and HLA in healthy donors. Broader study findings: With high specificity and sensitivity, the classifier reportedly diagnosed cytomegalovirus status. Rare sequences made up most TCRs, while some public TCRs were found in many donors. A further, later analysis showed that HLA-associated TCR beta chains (compared with equally common others) were more clonally expanded.

The CDR3 is 15 residues long. CDR1 SEHNR and CDR2 FQNEAQ come from the germline V gene (reference sequence). V gave up 4 bases and J gave up 0 bases, with 12 bases separating them. To note about this clone: The antigen is unknown.

The PCR was carried out with 60 Vbeta primers and 13 Jbeta primers. This table comes from immunoSEQ multiplex PCR, and its TCRdb copy is limited to in-frame clones, with some not included. This sample carries a few hundred thousand clones, around 83% of them seen once, and the ten largest clones take roughly 1.3%. The source material was PBMCs. The chain uses TRBV7-9 and TRBJ1-1; D may be TRBD1 (5 bases). The sequence was obtained from a girl under 18 in good health and CMV-seronegative. The DNA for the CDR3 is TGTGCCAGCAGCTCAAAGACAGTTTTGAACACTGAAGCTTTCTTT. Translation gives CASSSKTVLNTEAFF.